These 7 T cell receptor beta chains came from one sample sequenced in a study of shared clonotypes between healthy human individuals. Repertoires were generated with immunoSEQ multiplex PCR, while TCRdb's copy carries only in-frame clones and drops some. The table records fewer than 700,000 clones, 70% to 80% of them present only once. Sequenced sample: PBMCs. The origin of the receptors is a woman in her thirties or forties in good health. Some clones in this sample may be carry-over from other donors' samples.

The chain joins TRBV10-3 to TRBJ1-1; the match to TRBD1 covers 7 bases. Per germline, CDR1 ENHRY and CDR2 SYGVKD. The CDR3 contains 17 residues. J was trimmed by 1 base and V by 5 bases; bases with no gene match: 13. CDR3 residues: CAISPAWTGPTNTEAFF. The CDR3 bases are TGTGCCATCAGTCCCGCCTGGACAGGTCCGACGAACACTGAAGCTTTCTTT.

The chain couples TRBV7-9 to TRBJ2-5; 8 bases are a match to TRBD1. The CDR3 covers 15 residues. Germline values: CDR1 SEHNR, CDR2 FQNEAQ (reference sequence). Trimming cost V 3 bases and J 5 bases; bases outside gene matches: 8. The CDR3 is CASSLDDRGLETQYF. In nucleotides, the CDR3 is TGTGCCAGCAGCTTGGACGACAGGGGTTTGGAGACCCAGTACTTC.

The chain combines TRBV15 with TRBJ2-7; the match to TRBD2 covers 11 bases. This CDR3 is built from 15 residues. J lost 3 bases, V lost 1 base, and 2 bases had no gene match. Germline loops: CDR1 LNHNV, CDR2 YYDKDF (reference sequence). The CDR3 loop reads CATSRGLAGLYEQYF. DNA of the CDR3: TGTGCCACCAGCAGAGGACTAGCGGGACTCTACGAGCAGTACTTC.

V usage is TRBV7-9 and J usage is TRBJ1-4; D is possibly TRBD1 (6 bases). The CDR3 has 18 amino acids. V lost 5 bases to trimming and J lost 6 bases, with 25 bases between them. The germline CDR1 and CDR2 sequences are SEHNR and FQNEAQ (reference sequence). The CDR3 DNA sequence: TGTGCCAGCAGCCCCAATCTGGGGTTACAGGGTCCGGATGAAAAACTGTTTTTT. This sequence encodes CASSPNLGLQGPDEKLFF.

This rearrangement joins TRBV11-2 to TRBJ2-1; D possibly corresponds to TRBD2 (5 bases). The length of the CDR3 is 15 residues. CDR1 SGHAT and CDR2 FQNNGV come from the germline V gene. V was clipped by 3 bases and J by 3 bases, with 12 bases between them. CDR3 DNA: TGTGCCAGCAGCTTTGGTGGGAGCAGCTACAATGAGCAGTTCTTC. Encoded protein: CASSFGGSSYNEQFF.

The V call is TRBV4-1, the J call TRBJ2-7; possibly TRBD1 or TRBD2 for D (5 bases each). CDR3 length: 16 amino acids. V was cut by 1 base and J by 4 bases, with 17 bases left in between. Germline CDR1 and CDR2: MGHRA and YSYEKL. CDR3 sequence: CASSQGPGIRRYEQYF. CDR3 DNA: TGCGCCAGCAGCCAAGGTCCAGGGATAAGGAGGTACGAGCAGTACTTC.

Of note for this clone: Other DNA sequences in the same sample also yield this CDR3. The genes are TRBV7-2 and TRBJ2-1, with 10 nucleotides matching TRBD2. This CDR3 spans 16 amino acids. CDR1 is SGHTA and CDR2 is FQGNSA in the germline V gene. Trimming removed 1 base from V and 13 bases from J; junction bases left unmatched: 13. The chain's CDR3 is CASSLGRGLAGVSQFF. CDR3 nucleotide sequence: TGTGCCAGCAGCTTAGGGAGGGGTCTAGCGGGAGTCAGTCAGTTCTTC.